This T cell receptor (beta chain) was documented in a study of graft-versus-host responses after intestinal transplantation. Study-level results: GvH clones surfaced in recipient marrow, some emerging earlier in ileum or blood.

Libraries were prepared by immunoSEQ multiplex PCR; TCRdb keeps only in-frame clonotypes and omits some of them. The table has roughly 50,000 clones, roughly 89% seen once. A word on this clone: Its antigen is unknown. The sample holds other DNA sequences that translate to the same CDR3.

This TCR derives from a human patient who received an intestinal transplant, so some T cells may come from the graft donor. Sample: PBMCs, taken roughly 680 days after intestinal transplant.

CDR3 nucleotides: TGTGCCAGCAGACAAAGGACAGGAGGGTTGGGTAATGAGCAGTTCTTC. Translated, it gives CASRQRTGGLGNEQFF. The rearrangement joins TRBV7-9 to TRBJ2-1, with a possible D match to TRBD1 (7 bases). V lost 6 bases, J lost 7 bases, and 22 bases lay in between. This CDR3 has 16 amino acids. Germline-derived CDR1 and CDR2 are SEHNR and FQNEAQ (reference sequence). Using reference TRBV7-9 and TRBJ2-1 for the parts outside the CDR3, the full variable domain is DTGVSQNPRHKITKRGQNVTFRCDPISEHNRLYWYRQTLGQGPEFLTYFQNEAQLEKSRLLSDRFSAERPKGSFSTLEIQRTEQGDSAMYLCASRQRTGGLGNEQFFGPGTRLTVL.